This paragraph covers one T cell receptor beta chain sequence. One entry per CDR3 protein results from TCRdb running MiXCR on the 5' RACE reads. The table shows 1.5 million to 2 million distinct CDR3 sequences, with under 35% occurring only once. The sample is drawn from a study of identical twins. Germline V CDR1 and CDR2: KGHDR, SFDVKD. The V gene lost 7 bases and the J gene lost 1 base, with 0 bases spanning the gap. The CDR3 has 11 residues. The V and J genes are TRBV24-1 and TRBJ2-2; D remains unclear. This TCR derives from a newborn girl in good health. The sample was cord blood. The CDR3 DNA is TGTGCCACCAGGAACACCGGGGAGCTGTTTTTT. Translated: CATRNTGELFF.